The clone carrying this TCR beta chain has at least ten counts. Its antigen remains unidentified. This entry comes from a study of spatial heterogeneity in lung cancer. Study-wide background: The average appearance count of each unique TCR and UMI combination in raw reads was more than 9.5.

As to time point: sample taken at primary tumor resection. There were some 70 donors, all of them untreated patients with early-stage non-small cell lung cancer. The sequenced material consisted of unsorted whole RNA from tumor, nontumor lung or frozen PBMC. Individual TCR cDNA molecules each bore their own unique molecular identifier. TCRdb fed the 5' RACE reads into MiXCR, producing one record per CDR3 protein. The sample shows 10,000 or so distinct CDR3 sequences, approximately 8.3% of them seen only once. Findings and caveats of the study: How many expanded intratumoral alpha and beta TCRs were present tracked the tumor mutation count, which was a count of nonsynonymous mutations.

The CDR3 runs to 13 residues. V dropped 3 bases and J dropped 5; count of bases not matched to a gene: 3. The chain uses TRBV12-3 or TRBV12-4 and TRBJ2-5, with 7 bases aligning to TRBD2. The source material was lung tumor tissue, sampled at surgery. This clonotype was sampled from a female donor with early-stage non-small cell lung cancer. The CDR3 spells CASSFLREETQYF. The CDR3 nucleotides are TGTGCCAGCAGTTTTCTGCGGGAGGAGACCCAGTACTTC.